This T cell receptor beta chain was documented in a study of OX40 agonist ivuxolimab in advanced cancers. Study-wide background: Every 2 weeks, ivuxolimab was infused into the patients intravenously at between 0.01 and 10 mg/kg.

As concerns this clone: No antigen is known for it.

Sequencing used immunoSEQ multiplex PCR; TCRdb keeps in-frame clones, though not all of them. The data hold about 98,000 clones, with about 83% observed a single time. The V and J ends lost 5 bases and 2 bases, in that order; junction bases with no gene match: 11. This CDR3 comprises 16 residues. Germline CDR1 and CDR2: SEHNR and FQNEAQ (reference sequence). Study-level findings and limits: CD8+ T cells showed, on average, more clonal expansion than CD4+ cells.

Sequenced here: CD4+ or CD8+ T cells sorted from blood, sampled in a trial of the OX40 agonist ivuxolimab. This clonotype was sampled from an adult with an advanced solid tumor such as melanoma, head and neck, liver or kidney cancer. This chain links TRBV7-9 with TRBJ2-7; 8 positions match TRBD1. The CDR3, as DNA: TGTGCCAGCAGCACCCTGACAGGGGTTCGCACCTACGAGCAGTACTTC. Its protein is CASSTLTGVRTYEQYF.